Below, 6 T cell receptor beta chains from the same sample are listed, as sequenced in a study of a mutant IDH1 vaccine in newly diagnosed glioma. TCRdb's table, derived via immunoSEQ multiplex PCR, lists solely in-frame clones and lacks some. The sample consists of about 21,000 clones, around 85% of them appearing once. Time point defined: baseline, week 1 (first vaccination visit). Regarding treatment: pre-vaccination baseline after standard-of-care therapy. Sequenced material: PBMCs, taken from a glioma patient treated with radiotherapy, temozolomide or both. The source of these receptors is a man aged 35 to 55 with glioma.

By share, this clone counts as medium-sized. The chain links TRBV13 to TRBJ2-1; a possible D gene is TRBD1 (6 bases). The germline V gene has CDR1 PRHDT and CDR2 FYEKMQ (reference sequence). This CDR3 region has 16 residues. V lost 5 bases and J lost 0, with 14 bases in between. The CDR3: CASSGTPYFSYNEQFF. In nucleotides, the CDR3 is TGTGCCAGCAGCGGGACACCCTACTTCTCCTACAATGAGCAGTTCTTC.

V is TRBV2 and J is TRBJ2-2; possibly TRBD2 for D (5 bases). The CDR3 spans 14 residues. Trimming stripped 3 bases from V and 5 bases from J, with 10 bases between. Germline assignment: CDR1 SNHLY and CDR2 FYNNEI. Written as DNA, the CDR3 is TGTGCCAGCAGTGACAGGCGCGGGACCGGGGAGCTGTTTTTT. Translated, it gives CASSDRRGTGELFF.

This chain uses TRBV6-1 with TRBJ1-1, with D possibly matching TRBD1 (5 bases). V shed 2 bases and J shed 0 bases, with 22 bases lying between them. The CDR3 runs 19 residues. Germline V lookup: CDR1 MNHNS, CDR2 SASEGT. The CDR3 coding sequence is TGTGCCAGCAGTGAAAGGGATGTAGCTTTTGGGGGGATGAACACTGAAGCTTTCTTT. It codes for CASSERDVAFGGMNTEAFF.

The chain has TRBV14 and TRBJ1-1; D remains ambiguous. The CDR3 contains 13 residues. Trimming took off 0 bases at V and 8 bases at J, with 10 bases between the two ends. Germline V lookup: CDR1 SGHDN, CDR2 FVKESK. The CDR3 spells CASSQDKGMEAFF. CDR3 DNA sequence: TGTGCCAGCAGCCAAGATAAAGGGATGGAAGCTTTCTTT.

This chain joins TRBV19 and TRBJ1-2; maybe TRBD1 (5 bases). Germline CDR1 and CDR2: LNHDA and SQIVND (reference sequence). This CDR3 spans 13 amino acids. V gave up 5 bases and J gave up 8 bases, with 15 bases separating them. Written as DNA, the CDR3 is TGTGCCAGTAGTTCTTCCGGGACCGGAGGCTACACCTTC. Translated, it gives CASSSSGTGGYTF. The full variable domain, rest sourced from reference TRBV19 and TRBJ1-2, is DGGITQSPKYLFRKEGQNVTLSCEQNLNHDAMYWYRQDPGQGLRLIYYSQIVNDFQKGDIAEGYSVSREKKESFPLTVTSAQKNPTAFYLCASSSSGTGGYTFGSGTRLTVV.

The rearrangement links TRBV19 to TRBJ1-1, with D perhaps matching TRBD1 (5 bases). In germline, CDR1 is LNHDA, CDR2 SQIVND (reference sequence). CDR3 length: 15 residues. Trimming removed 5 bases at V and 4 bases at J, with 17 bases between. The CDR3 sequence is CASSVPQGRGTEAFF. CDR3 bases: TGTGCCAGTAGTGTACCTCAGGGCCGCGGCACTGAAGCTTTCTTT.